This TCR beta chain comes out of a study of blood T cell repertoires in COVID-19. Study overall: Samples of COVID-19 (acute and convalescent) were obtained from the United States, Italy and Spain. PBMCs, B-cell-depleted T cells, or T cells were the source of the cDNA or gDNA that made up the material.

Germline lookup yields CDR1 WNHNN and CDR2 SYGVQD (reference sequence). The length of the CDR3 is 12 residues. V lost 9 bases and J lost 7; bases outside the gene matches: 6. The authors' processing: Reference gene primers were amplified, and this amplification served to estimate nucleated cell counts. Sequencing was performed with immunoSEQ multiplex PCR; in TCRdb, only in-frame clones are kept and a portion is missing. The V and J calls and clone size were taken over from that table, and D and trimming were inferred from the DNA. The sample includes approximately 210,000 clones, about 91% of them seen just once.

The clonotype comes from a man younger than 45 with acute or convalescent COVID-19. Sequencing input: peripheral blood. The chain uses TRBV10-1 and TRBJ2-1; 7 nucleotides align to TRBD2. The CDR3 sequence is CASSGPMNEQFF. As DNA, the CDR3 is TGCGCCAGTAGCGGGCCTATGAATGAGCAGTTCTTC.